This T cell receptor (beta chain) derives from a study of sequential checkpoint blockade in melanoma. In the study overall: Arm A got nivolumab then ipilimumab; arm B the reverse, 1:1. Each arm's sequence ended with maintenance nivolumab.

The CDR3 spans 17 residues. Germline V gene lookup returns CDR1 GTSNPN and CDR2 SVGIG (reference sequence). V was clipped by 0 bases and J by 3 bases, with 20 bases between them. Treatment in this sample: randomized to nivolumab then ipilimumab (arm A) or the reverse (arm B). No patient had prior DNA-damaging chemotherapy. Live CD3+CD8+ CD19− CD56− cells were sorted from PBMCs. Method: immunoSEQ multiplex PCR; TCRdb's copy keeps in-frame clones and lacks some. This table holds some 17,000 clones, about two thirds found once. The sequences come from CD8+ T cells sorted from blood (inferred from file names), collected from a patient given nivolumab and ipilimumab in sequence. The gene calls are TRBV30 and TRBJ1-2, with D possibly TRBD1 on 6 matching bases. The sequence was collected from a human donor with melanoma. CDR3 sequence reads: CAWSVLRNRAADYGYTF. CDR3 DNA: TGTGCCTGGAGTGTACTCCGAAACAGGGCCGCCGACTATGGCTACACCTTC.